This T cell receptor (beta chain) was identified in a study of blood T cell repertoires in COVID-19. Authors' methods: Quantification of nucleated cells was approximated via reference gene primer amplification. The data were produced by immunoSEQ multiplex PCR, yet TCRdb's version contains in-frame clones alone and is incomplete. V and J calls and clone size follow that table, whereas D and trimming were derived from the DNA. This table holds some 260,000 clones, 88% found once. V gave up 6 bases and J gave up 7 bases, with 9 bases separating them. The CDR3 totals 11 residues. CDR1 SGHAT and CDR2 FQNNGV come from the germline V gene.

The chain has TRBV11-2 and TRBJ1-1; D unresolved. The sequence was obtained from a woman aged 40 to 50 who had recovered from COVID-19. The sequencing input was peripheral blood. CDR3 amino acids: CASRVEGEAFF. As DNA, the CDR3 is TGTGCCAGCAGGGTGGAGGGTGAAGCTTTCTTT.